Below are 21 T cell receptor beta chains sequenced from a single sample in a study of TIL therapy for anti-PD-1-resistant metastatic lung cancer. Sequencing used immunoSEQ v3. The table came from immunoSEQ multiplex PCR; TCRdb's copy has only in-frame clones and leaves some out. The sample comprises roughly 57,000 clones, roughly four fifths of which are singletons, and roughly 3% rests with the top ten. Stated time point: pre-treatment sample, taken before nivolumab and TIL therapy. The sequences come from blood, collected at baseline. The origin of the receptors is a person aged 25-85 years with non-small cell lung cancer.

This clone was counted between two and nine times. The CDR3 sequence: CASSVVGTPNQETQYF. CDR3 nucleotide sequence: TGTGCCAGCAGCGTAGTAGGGACTCCCAATCAAGAGACCCAGTACTTC. The chain is built from TRBV9 and TRBJ2-5; D may be TRBD2 (6 bases). Germline loops: CDR1 SGDLS, CDR2 YYNGEE. The CDR3 runs 16 residues. The germline V and J ends were trimmed by 0 bases and 2 bases, with 14 bases remaining between them.

The chain carries TRBV5-1 and TRBJ2-7, with 10 bases that match TRBD1. Germline V gene sequence: CDR1 SGHRS, CDR2 YFSETQ. The CDR3 has 13 amino acids. Trimming removed 4 bases from V and 5 bases from J; junction bases left unmatched: 3. DNA for the CDR3: TGCGCCAGCAGCCCGGGACAGGGGCACGAGCAGTACTTC. Translating it yields CASSPGQGHEQYF.

CDR3 amino acids: CASSRGGTLTYNEQFF. CDR3 nucleotides: TGTGCCAGCAGCCGAGGCGGGACGCTCACCTACAATGAGCAGTTCTTC. This rearrangement joins TRBV11-2 to TRBJ2-1; a weak D match, TRBD2 (6 bases). Germline CDR1 SGHAT, CDR2 FQNNGV. This CDR3 is 16 amino acids long. The V end lost 5 bases, the J end lost 2 bases, and 16 bases lay between the germline ends.

The genes are TRBV6-5 and TRBJ1-5; 9 bases are a match to TRBD1. Germline V gene sequence: CDR1 MNHEY, CDR2 SVGAGI. The CDR3 has 14 residues. Trimming removed 6 bases from V and 7 bases from J; junction bases left unmatched: 7. This CDR3 reads CASRPTGGGQPQHF. Written as DNA, the CDR3 is TGTGCCAGCAGGCCCACAGGGGGCGGCCAGCCCCAGCATTTT.

The chain is built from TRBV10-1 and TRBJ2-1; D uncertain. Germline-derived CDR1 and CDR2 are WNHNN and SYGVQD (reference sequence). There are 13 residues in the CDR3. V gave up 2 bases and J gave up 8 bases, with 10 bases separating them. This CDR3 is CASSELPGDEQFF. The CDR3 DNA is TGCGCCAGCAGTGAGCTACCGGGCGATGAGCAGTTCTTC.

This clone appeared once. This chain joins TRBV24-1 and TRBJ2-3; TRBD2 aligns across 7 bases. The germline CDR1 and CDR2 sequences are KGHDR and SFDVKD. The junction had 9 bases not matched to a gene; V was cut back by 3 bases and J by 4 bases. The CDR3 contains 16 residues. The CDR3 sequence: CATSDPRAGEPDTQYF. CDR3 nucleotides: TGTGCCACCAGTGATCCCCGGGCGGGGGAGCCAGATACGCAGTATTTT.

This clone was counted only a few times. This chain uses TRBV28 with TRBJ2-1, with 7 positions matching TRBD2. After removal of 5 bases from V and 3 bases from J, the junction contained 10 bases not matched to a gene. CDR1 is MDHEN and CDR2 is SYDVKM in the germline V gene. The CDR3 has 16 amino acids. CDR3: CASSRILAVVYNEQFF. The CDR3 bases are TGTGCCAGCAGTCGAATTCTAGCGGTCGTCTACAATGAGCAGTTCTTC.

The V gene is TRBV19, the J gene TRBJ2-7; TRBD2 aligns across 7 bases. The CDR3 is 16 amino acids. In germline, CDR1 is LNHDA, CDR2 SQIVND (reference sequence). After removal of 5 bases from V and 2 bases from J, the junction contained 12 bases not matched to a gene. CDR3 amino acids: CASSSMGGGATYEQYF. In nucleotides, the CDR3 is TGTGCCAGTAGTTCGATGGGCGGGGGAGCTACCTACGAGCAGTACTTC.

The V and J genes are TRBV4-3 and TRBJ2-2; D unclear. Germline V gives CDR1 LGHNA, CDR2 YSLEER. This CDR3 comprises 15 residues. Trimming removed 1 base from V and 1 base from J, with 7 bases in between. The CDR3 loop is CASSQGRMNTGELFF. DNA of the CDR3: TGCGCCAGCAGCCAAGGACGGATGAACACCGGGGAGCTGTTTTTT.

The rearrangement joins TRBV7-8 to TRBJ2-1; perhaps D is TRBD1 or TRBD2 (7 bases each). Germline assignment: CDR1 SGHVS and CDR2 FQNEAQ. CDR3 length: 16 residues. The V end was cut by 1 base, the J end by 7 bases, with 17 bases between. Written as DNA, the CDR3 is TGTGCCAGCAGCTTAGGTCAGGGGGGGCGAGAAAATGAGCAGTTCTTC. Translated, it gives CASSLGQGGRENEQFF.

This clone was seen only once. The chain joins TRBV19 to TRBJ2-1; 16 bases line up with TRBD2. V trimming: 5 bases; J trimming: 3 bases; junction bases outside the gene matches: 7. The germline V gene has CDR1 LNHDA and CDR2 SQIVND (reference sequence). The CDR3 is made up of 18 amino acids. The CDR3 DNA reads as TGTGCCAGTAGTCTGGGACTAGCGGGAGGGAATTACTACAATGAGCAGTTCTTC. Its translation: CASSLGLAGGNYYNEQFF.

V usage is TRBV5-1 and J usage is TRBJ1-1; the match to TRBD1 covers 8 bases. Losses at the gene ends were 4 bases for V and 6 bases for J; bases not matched to a gene: 8. Germline-derived CDR1 and CDR2 are SGHRS and YFSETQ. This CDR3 region has 14 residues. As DNA, the CDR3 is TGCGCCAGCAGCGCGGACAGGGCTAGGGCTGAAGCTTTCTTT. This codes for CASSADRARAEAFF.

The chain links TRBV9 to TRBJ2-3, with D perhaps assigned TRBD1 or TRBD2 (6 bases each). This CDR3 has 14 amino acids. Trimming pared 3 bases from V and 2 bases from J, leaving 10 bases between. From germline, CDR1 is SGDLS and CDR2 YYNGEE. The CDR3 DNA reads as TGTGCCAGCAGCGAGGAGGGGGACACAGATACGCAGTATTTT. Translation gives CASSEEGDTDTQYF.

The gene calls are TRBV11-3 and TRBJ2-1; the D gene is possibly TRBD2 (6 bases). Trimming stripped 5 bases from V and 8 bases from J, with 10 bases between. Germline-derived CDR1 and CDR2 are SGHNT and YENEEA. This CDR3 has 12 amino acids. The CDR3 is CASSEAGHEQFF. The CDR3 DNA follows: TGTGCCAGCAGCGAAGCGGGTCATGAGCAGTTCTTC.

This clone was recorded once. The rearrangement joins TRBV11-1 to TRBJ1-1; D is possibly TRBD1 (5 bases). The ends were cut back, 1 base at V and 2 bases at J, with 11 bases in the middle. The CDR3 length is 15 residues. Germline V gives CDR1 SGHAT, CDR2 FQDESV (reference sequence). CDR3 sequence reads: CASSLGGQGNTEAFF. DNA of the CDR3: TGTGCCAGCAGCTTAGGGGGCCAGGGAAACACTGAAGCTTTCTTT.

V gene TRBV6-2 or TRBV6-3 combines with J gene TRBJ2-7; D gene uncertain. The CDR3 contains 15 residues. Germline V gene sequence: CDR1 MNHEY, CDR2 SVGEGT. V lost 0 bases, J lost 0 bases, and 9 bases lay in between. The CDR3 DNA is TGTGCCAGCAGTTACTCGGGTGAGAGCTCCTACGAGCAGTACTTC. Residues: CASSYSGESSYEQYF.

This clone was seen a few times. The V call is TRBV6-2 or TRBV6-3, the J call TRBJ2-2, with D possibly being TRBD2 (6 bases). CDR1 is MNHEY, CDR2 SVGEGT, per germline. V was cut by 5 bases and J by 0 bases, with 13 bases left in between. The CDR3 covers 16 residues. The CDR3 reads CASSTDGLSNTGELFF. In DNA form, the CDR3 reads TGTGCCAGCAGTACGGACGGACTATCGAACACCGGGGAGCTGTTTTTT.

This chain joins TRBV7-2 and TRBJ2-3, with unresolved D. Germline loops: CDR1 SGHTA, CDR2 FQGNSA. The V end lost 1 base, the J end lost 1 base, and 6 bases lay between the germline ends. CDR3 length: 14 residues. The CDR3 here is CASSLEGRTDTQYF. The CDR3 nucleotides are TGTGCCAGCAGCTTAGAGGGCCGCACAGATACGCAGTATTTT.

This sequence joins TRBV20-1 and TRBJ1-5; D might be TRBD1 (5 bases). The CDR3 consists of 14 residues. V lost 3 bases and J 1 base, leaving 10 bases between the germline ends. Germline CDR1 DFQATT, CDR2 SNEGSKA (reference sequence). In DNA, the CDR3 is TGCAGTGCTAGTTGGAGGGGAAGCAATCAGCCCCAGCATTTT. It translates to CSASWRGSNQPQHF.

The gene calls are TRBV21-1 and TRBJ2-7; the table's TRBD1 call for D was not verified on the DNA. TRBV21-1 is reported as a pseudogene. This CDR3 spans 16 amino acids. Written as DNA, the CDR3 is TGTGCCAGCAGCAAAGTCCTAGGACAGGGGGCTTACGAGCAGTACTTC. Protein: CASSKVLGQGAYEQYF.

The chain is built from TRBV19 and TRBJ2-3; the D gene is possibly TRBD2 (6 bases). Germline V CDR1 and CDR2: LNHDA, SQIVND (reference sequence). The CDR3 loop spans 15 amino acids. V lost 10 bases to trimming and J lost 6 bases, with 23 bases between them. CDR3 amino acids: CATGAGRGFEDTQYF. CDR3 bases: TGTGCCACCGGGGCAGGCCGGGGGTTTGAGGATACGCAGTATTTT.